One and the same sample provided the 11 T cell receptor beta chains below, sequenced in a study of cytomegalovirus exposure and HLA in healthy donors. Use of 60 Vbeta and 13 Jbeta primers characterized the PCR. Here immunoSEQ multiplex PCR was the method, and the copy in TCRdb shows in-frame clones only, minus some. The sample comprises approximately 140,000 clones, 60% to 80% of which are singletons, and about 2.7% rests with the top ten. Sequencing was carried out using PBMCs. Receptor source: a woman aged 60-75 years in good health and CMV-seropositive.

J is TRBJ1-4 and V is TRBV18; maybe TRBD1 (6 bases). Germline loops: CDR1 KGHSH, CDR2 LQKENI. Trimming stripped 5 bases from V and 6 bases from J, with 16 bases between. This CDR3 has 15 residues. In DNA form, the CDR3 reads TGTGCCAGCTCAACTTACAGGGAGAGTGATGAAAAACTGTTTTTT. Its protein is CASSTYRESDEKLFF.

This chain uses TRBV12-5 with TRBJ1-5; no firm D call. CDR3 size: 11 residues. V was pared by 7 bases and J by 4 bases, with 5 bases between. Germline V gene data show CDR1 as LGHNT and CDR2 as FRNRAP. CDR3 DNA sequence: TGTGCTAGTGTCCCAAATCAGCCCCAGCATTTT. The encoded protein is CASVPNQPQHF.

The V and J genes are TRBV2 and TRBJ2-2, with D hard to call. CDR3 size: 15 residues. Trimming took off 6 bases at V and 1 base at J, with 12 bases between the two ends. Germline V gene lookup returns CDR1 SNHLY and CDR2 FYNNEI. CDR3 nucleotides: TGTGCCAGCAGGAAGATAACAGTGAACACCGGGGAGCTGTTTTTT. Translated, it gives CASRKITVNTGELFF.

In nucleotides, the CDR3 is TGTGCCAGCAGTTCACTAGCGGGGGTTTTCAACGAGCAGTACTTC. Amino acids: CASSSLAGVFNEQYF. The chain combines TRBV27 with TRBJ2-5, with 11 positions matching TRBD2. The J call may be in error: the DNA end matches TRBJ2-7 better. This CDR3 comprises 15 residues. Germline loops: CDR1 MNHEY, CDR2 SMNVEV (reference sequence).

This rearrangement joins TRBV9 to TRBJ2-3; D unresolved. The germline gives CDR1 SGDLS, CDR2 YYNGEE. V gave up 0 bases and J gave up 1 base, with 12 bases separating them. The CDR3 contains 16 residues. CDR3 amino acids: CASSVDVSLGTDTQYF. The CDR3 coding sequence is TGTGCCAGCAGCGTAGATGTCTCCCTTGGCACAGATACGCAGTATTTT.

In its sample, this clone was seen a few times. J is TRBJ2-3 and V is TRBV11-2, with D maybe TRBD1 (6 bases). CDR1 SGHAT and CDR2 FQNNGV come from the germline V gene. V lost 2 bases to trimming and J lost 1 base, with 10 bases between them. The CDR3 covers 15 residues. The CDR3 sequence: CASSLRAGGTDTQYF. The CDR3 nucleotides read TGTGCCAGCAGCTTACGGGCAGGGGGCACAGATACGCAGTATTTT.

This clone has just a few counts. This sequence joins TRBV6-5 and TRBJ1-6; TRBD1 matches 8 bases. CDR1 is MNHEY, CDR2 SVGAGI, per germline. The CDR3 totals 16 residues. After removal of 0 bases from V and 7 bases from J, the junction contained 5 bases not matched to a gene. CDR3 nucleotide sequence: TGTGCCAGCAGTTACTCCCGGACAGGGAGGAATTCACCCCTCCACTTT. Translation: CASSYSRTGRNSPLHF.

This clone showed up just a few times. The chain uses TRBV5-4 and TRBJ1-1; TRBD1 matches 7 bases. J was trimmed by 8 bases and V by 0 bases; bases with no gene match: 10. The CDR3 is 15 residues long. The germline gives CDR1 SGHNT, CDR2 YYREEE (reference sequence). The CDR3 nucleotides are TGTGCCAGCAGCTTGGGAGGGGGCGCATACGACGAAGCTTTCTTT. Amino acids: CASSLGGGAYDEAFF.

The chain couples TRBV6-6 to TRBJ1-2, with D unclear. Per the germline V gene, CDR1 is MNHNY and CDR2 is SVGAGI (reference sequence). The CDR3 has 11 amino acids. Trimming removed 7 bases from V and 4 bases from J, with 7 bases in between. The CDR3 bases are TGTGCCAGCACCACCGGCTATGGCTACACCTTC. As protein: CASTTGYGYTF.

This clone has a handful of counts. Written as DNA, the CDR3 is TGCGCCAGCAGCGGTAGAATAGGGGTCCAAAACACCGGGGAGCTGTTTTTT. Protein sequence: CASSGRIGVQNTGELFF. The chain recombines TRBV5-1 with TRBJ2-2, with D perhaps TRBD1 (5 bases). V was cut by 4 bases and J by 2 bases, with 18 bases left in between. This CDR3 contains 17 residues. Germline CDR1 and CDR2: SGHRS and YFSETQ.

The chain employs TRBV4-1 and TRBJ2-5; D is possibly TRBD1 (6 bases). Germline lookup yields CDR1 MGHRA and CDR2 YSYEKL. The CDR3 consists of 16 residues. Trimming removed 0 bases from V and 5 bases from J, with 16 bases in between. Here the CDR3 reads CASSQDPQGQGETQYF. The DNA for the CDR3 is TGCGCCAGCAGCCAAGATCCCCAGGGGCAAGGGGAGACCCAGTACTTC.